The present TCR beta chain was sequenced within a study of a mutant IDH1 vaccine in newly diagnosed glioma. Study as a whole: Of the patients given treatment, approximately 60% were male and 37.5% were female, and a mean age of around 44 years was recorded. Most patients had radiochemotherapy with temozolomide before enrollment; others had one alone.

Clones were sequenced by immunoSEQ multiplex PCR, and TCRdb holds only the in-frame ones, with some missing. The data hold approximately 52,000 clones, with about 80% observed a single time. General observations from the study: Vaccine-induced immune responses occurred in approximately 93% of patients.

Time point noted: baseline, week 1 (first vaccination visit). The treatment denotes: pre-vaccination baseline after standard-of-care therapy. Donors' newly diagnosed IDH1-mutant WHO grade 3 or 4 astrocytomas lacked nuclear ATRX. About this clone itself: Its target is unknown.

The CDR3 is 15 amino acids. From germline, CDR1 is SEHNR and CDR2 FQNEAQ (reference sequence). Trimming took 0 bases from V and 7 from J; bases not matched to a gene: 5. The sequence was collected from a woman aged 35 to 49 with glioma. V gene TRBV7-9 combines with J gene TRBJ2-3; 9 positions match TRBD2. The sequencing here drew on PBMCs, taken from a glioma patient treated with radiotherapy, temozolomide or both. The CDR3: CASSLASGGPYTQYF. The DNA for the CDR3 is TGTGCCAGCAGCTTAGCTAGCGGGGGACCATATACGCAGTATTTT.